These 13 T cell receptor beta chains share one sample of origin, sequenced in a study of T cell responses to AZD1222 COVID-19 vaccine. The protocol was immunoSEQ multiplex PCR, while the TCRdb copy is restricted to in-frame clones and leaves out a portion. The sample has about 160,000 clones, 80% to 90% seen once. The sequencing used peripheral blood, collected on day 0 of AZD1222 vaccination. These TCRs come from an adult in good health.

This sequence joins TRBV7-2 and TRBJ1-5, with TRBD1 matching over 7 bases. J gave up 3 bases and V 5 bases, and 7 bases lay outside the gene matches. CDR3 length equals 15 residues. From germline, CDR1 is SGHTA and CDR2 FQGNSA. The CDR3 DNA reads TGTGCCAGCAGCCCAGGGACAGTTGCCAATCAGCCCCAGCATTTT. This translates into CASSPGTVANQPQHF.

As DNA, the CDR3 is TGCGCCAGCAGCTTGGAAGGACATCAGAACACTGAAGCTTTCTTT. Protein: CASSLEGHQNTEAFF. The chain carries TRBV5-1 and TRBJ1-1; D is possibly TRBD1 (5 bases). This CDR3 region has 15 residues. V shed 0 bases and J shed 1 base, with 10 bases lying between them. Germline V lookup: CDR1 SGHRS, CDR2 YFSETQ.

The V gene is TRBV24-1, the J gene TRBJ1-2, with 7 positions matching TRBD1. V gave up 7 bases and J gave up 4 bases; unmatched junction bases: 8. This CDR3 is built from 14 residues. Germline CDR1 KGHDR, CDR2 SFDVKD. The CDR3 DNA is TGTGCCACCAGCAACACACAGGGGCCCTATGGCTACACCTTC. This encodes CATSNTQGPYGYTF.

V usage is TRBV6-5 and J usage is TRBJ2-7; the match to TRBD2 covers 8 bases. CDR1 is MNHEY and CDR2 is SVGAGI in the germline V gene. The trim removed 7 bases at V and 2 bases at J, leaving 7 bases unmatched. The CDR3 contains 14 residues. The CDR3 is CASTGRREAYEQYF. CDR3 sequence (DNA): TGTGCCAGCACAGGGCGGCGGGAGGCCTACGAGCAGTACTTC.

The chain carries TRBV5-5 and TRBJ2-1; D remains unclear. Germline CDR1 SGHKS, CDR2 YYEKEE (reference sequence). This CDR3 is built from 13 residues. Trimming shortened V by 0 bases and J by 5 bases, and 6 bases separated the two germline ends. Here the CDR3 reads CASSLASNNEQFF. Written as DNA, the CDR3 is TGTGCCAGCAGCTTGGCGTCAAACAATGAGCAGTTCTTC.

This chain uses TRBV27 with TRBJ2-7; 14 positions match TRBD2. Trimming cost V 5 bases and J 4 bases; bases outside gene matches: 19. Germline V CDR1 and CDR2: MNHEY, SMNVEV (reference sequence). The CDR3 covers 20 residues. CDR3 nucleotide sequence: TGTGCCAGCAGTCCCAGGACTAGCGGGAGGTCACGATTCCCCCTTTACGAGCAGTACTTC. It is translated as CASSPRTSGRSRFPLYEQYF.

This clone was observed a few times. The chain is built from TRBV10-2 and TRBJ1-2, with 7 bases matching TRBD1. Germline V CDR1 and CDR2: WSHSY, SAAADI. The CDR3 is 13 amino acids. V lost 6 bases, J lost 8 bases, and 9 bases stayed unmatched. The CDR3 DNA sequence: TGCGCCAGCAGAGCCACAGGGGAAGCGGGCTACACCTTC. It encodes CASRATGEAGYTF.

This clone was picked up a small number of times. The gene calls are TRBV27 and TRBJ1-2; 12 bases map to TRBD1. Looked up from germline, CDR1 is MNHEY and CDR2 is SMNVEV (reference sequence). V lost 6 bases to trimming and J lost 9 bases; unmatched junction nucleotides: 5. The CDR3 is made up of 13 amino acids. The CDR3 DNA is TGTGCCAGCAGGACCGGGACAGGGGGCCGCTACACCTTC. Protein product: CASRTGTGGRYTF.

In DNA form, the CDR3 reads TGTGCCAGCAGTTTGTACGCTCTAGTGCAGTACTTC. Its protein is CASSLYALVQYF. The chain employs TRBV28 and TRBJ2-7; D not resolved. Trimming left V 3 bases short and J 9 bases short, with 12 bases between. Germline V CDR1 and CDR2: MDHEN, SYDVKM. The length of the CDR3 is 12 residues.

The chain is built from TRBV19 and TRBJ1-2; the D is unclear. Trimming removed 4 bases from V and 0 bases from J, with 12 bases in between. CDR3 length: 15 residues. Germline lookup yields CDR1 LNHDA and CDR2 SQIVND (reference sequence). This CDR3 reads CASSRGSYSNYGYTF. The CDR3 nucleotides read TGTGCCAGTAGTAGAGGTTCATACTCTAACTATGGCTACACCTTC.

The rearrangement joins TRBV2 to TRBJ1-4; 7 nucleotides agree with TRBD1. The CDR3 totals 17 residues. Germline loops: CDR1 SNHLY, CDR2 FYNNEI. Losses at the gene ends were 4 bases for V and 6 bases for J; bases not matched to a gene: 14. The CDR3 is CASSARSTGYFYEKLFF. The DNA for the CDR3 is TGTGCCAGCAGTGCCCGCTCGACAGGGTACTTTTATGAAAAACTGTTTTTT.

The V call is TRBV2, the J call TRBJ2-7; 8 bases fit TRBD2. CDR3 length: 14 residues. Unmatched junction bases numbered 11, after V lost 7 bases and J lost 6 bases. Germline values: CDR1 SNHLY, CDR2 FYNNEI. CDR3 sequence: CASTPGLGVSEQYF. The CDR3 DNA is TGTGCCAGCACACCGGGACTAGGGGTTTCCGAGCAGTACTTC.

V gene TRBV11-2 combines with J gene TRBJ2-7; D is possibly TRBD1 or TRBD2 (5 bases each). Germline CDR1 reads SGHAT; CDR2 reads FQNNGV. V dropped 2 bases and J dropped 2 bases, with 10 bases sitting between them. This CDR3 comprises 14 residues. The CDR3 here is CASSLLRGPYEQYF. CDR3 sequence (DNA): TGTGCCAGCAGCTTATTGAGGGGCCCCTACGAGCAGTACTTC.